This is a list of T cell receptor beta chains from one sample in a study of blood T cell repertoires in COVID-19. The method was immunoSEQ multiplex PCR; TCRdb's version includes in-frame clones alone and lacks a portion of them. This repertoire shows about 88,000 clones, more than 90% found once; its top ten account for about 1.7%. Sequencing was carried out using peripheral blood. Receptors were obtained from a man aged 60 to 75 with acute or convalescent COVID-19. CDR3s include the opening cysteine and the closing phenylalanine or tryptophan. D genes are given only for firm matches. Size values are once, few and many counts, or a class for expanded clones, and some rows have none.

size: .
V: TRBV15
D: .
J: TRBJ1-1
CDR3: CATSRQGLNTEAFF
DNA: TGTGCCACCAGCAGACAGGGCCTGAACACTGAAGCTTTCTTT

size: .
V: TRBV14
D: TRBD2
J: TRBJ2-1
CDR3: CASSQDSGSGNEQFF
DNA: TGTGCCAGCAGCCAAGATAGCGGGAGTGGCAATGAGCAGTTCTTC

size: .
V: TRBV30
D: .
J: TRBJ1-5
CDR3: CAWSVIGFYQPQHF
DNA: TGTGCCTGGAGTGTGATTGGCTTCTATCAGCCCCAGCATTTT

size: once
V: TRBV11-2
D: TRBD2
J: TRBJ2-2
CDR3: CASSFIGTTSTGELFF
DNA: TGTGCCAGCAGCTTCATTGGGACTACCAGTACCGGGGAGCTGTTTTTT

size: once
V: TRBV3-1/TRBV3-2
D: .
J: TRBJ2-3
CDR3: CASSHQPHSDTQYF
DNA: TGTGCCAGCAGCCACCAACCCCACTCAGATACGCAGTATTTT

size: once
V: TRBV4-1
D: TRBD2
J: TRBJ2-1
CDR3: CASSQDLAAGRDEQFF
DNA: TGCGCCAGCAGCCAAGATTTGGCGGCGGGGAGGGATGAGCAGTTCTTC

size: once
V: TRBV4-1
D: .
J: TRBJ2-5
CDR3: CASSQEHGETQYF
DNA: TGCGCCAGCAGCCAAGAGCACGGAGAGACCCAGTACTTC

size: .
V: TRBV7-9
D: .
J: TRBJ2-3
CDR3: CASSPGSSGTQYF
DNA: TGTGCCAGCAGCCCCGGTAGTTCGGGGACGCAGTATTTT

size: .
V: TRBV6-5
D: TRBD1
J: TRBJ2-7
CDR3: CASSQDRGPYEQYF
DNA: TGTGCCAGCAGTCAGGACAGGGGGCCCTACGAGCAGTACTTC

size: .
V: TRBV7-3
D: .
J: TRBJ2-2
CDR3: CASSPTGEGTGELFF
DNA: TGTGCCAGCAGTCCCACGGGAGAGGGCACCGGGGAGCTGTTTTTT

size: .
V: TRBV28
D: TRBD2
J: TRBJ2-5
CDR3: CASSNPLGLAGGPYETQYF
DNA: TGTGCCAGCAGTAACCCTCTCGGACTAGCGGGAGGGCCGTATGAGACCCAGTACTTC

size: .
V: TRBV28
D: .
J: TRBJ1-4
CDR3: CASSAPGGPRREKLFF
DNA: TGTGCCAGCAGCGCCCCCGGGGGACCAAGGCGGGAAAAACTGTTTTTT

size: .
V: TRBV14
D: .
J: TRBJ2-3
CDR3: CASSHRTERIYTDTQYF
DNA: TGTGCCAGCAGTCATCGGACAGAACGTATTTACACAGATACGCAGTATTTT

size: .
V: TRBV7-8
D: .
J: TRBJ1-1
CDR3: CASSAEGMANTEAFF
DNA: TGTGCCAGCAGCGCAGAGGGTATGGCGAACACTGAAGCTTTCTTT